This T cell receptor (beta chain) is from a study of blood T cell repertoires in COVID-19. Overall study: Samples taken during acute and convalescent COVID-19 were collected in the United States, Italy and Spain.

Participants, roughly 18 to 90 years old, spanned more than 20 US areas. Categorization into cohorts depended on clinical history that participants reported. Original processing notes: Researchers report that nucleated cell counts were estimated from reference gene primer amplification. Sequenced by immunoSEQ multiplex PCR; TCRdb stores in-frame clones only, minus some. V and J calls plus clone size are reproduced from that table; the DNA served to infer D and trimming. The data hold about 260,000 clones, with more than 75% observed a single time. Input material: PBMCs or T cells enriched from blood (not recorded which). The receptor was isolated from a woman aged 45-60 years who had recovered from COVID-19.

Here the CDR3 reads CSVVAKGIGYTF. CDR3 nucleotides: TGCAGCGTTGTAGCTAAAGGAATTGGCTACACCTTC. The rearrangement links TRBV29-1 to TRBJ1-2; D not resolved. Germline loops: CDR1 SQVTM, CDR2 ANQGSEA. Between the trimmed V and J ends, which lost 4 bases and 7 bases, there was a span of 13 bases. CDR3 length: 12 amino acids.